The 20 T cell receptor beta chains in this list originate from one sample, sequenced in a study of identical twins. TCRdb fed the 5' RACE reads into MiXCR, producing one record per CDR3 protein. The sample holds fewer than 900,000 distinct CDR3 sequences, 18% seen once. These data were also filed under a second study, of T cells expressing NK-cell markers.

The specimen was PBMCs. Source of these receptors: a woman aged 18-29 years in good health.

The chain links TRBV6-1 to TRBJ2-1, with TRBD2 identical over 10 bases. Looked up from germline, CDR1 is MNHNS and CDR2 is SASEGT. The CDR3 spans 13 residues. The trim removed 11 bases at V and 5 bases at J, leaving 6 bases unmatched. In nucleotides, the CDR3 is TGTGCCGCGAGCGGGGGGGCGGACAATGAGCAGTTCTTC. Translated: CAASGGADNEQFF.

The CDR3 reads CASSLYEEYTQYF. CDR3 coding DNA: TGCGCCAGCAGCTTGTACGAGGAATATACGCAGTATTTT. The gene calls are TRBV5-1 and TRBJ2-3; D is undetermined. The V gene lost 1 base and the J gene lost 7 bases, with 10 bases spanning the gap. Per germline, CDR1 SGHRS and CDR2 YFSETQ. The CDR3 length is 13 residues.

The rearrangement uses TRBV10-3 and TRBJ2-5, with TRBD2 identical over 9 bases. The V and J ends lost 4 bases and 3 bases, in that order; junction bases with no gene match: 12. The CDR3 consists of 17 residues. The germline V gene encodes CDR1 ENHRY and CDR2 SYGVKD. The CDR3 DNA sequence: TGTGCCATCAGTGGAGGCGGGAGGGGGTTAAGAGAAGAGACCCAGTACTTC. Translated: CAISGGGRGLREETQYF.

The CDR3 sequence: CASSQSLNRVYGYTF. The CDR3 DNA reads TGCGCCAGCAGCCAGTCCCTAAACAGGGTTTATGGCTACACCTTC. This rearrangement joins TRBV4-3 to TRBJ1-2; weak D call: TRBD1 (6 bases). V was trimmed by 3 bases and J by 5 bases, leaving 16 bases between them. CDR1 and CDR2 (germline): LGHNA, YSLEER. The CDR3 has 15 amino acids.

V gene TRBV6-2 or TRBV6-3 combines with J gene TRBJ2-5; tentative D call: TRBD2 (6 bases). Between the trimmed V and J ends, which lost 8 bases and 1 base, there was a span of 14 bases. The CDR3 extends over 14 amino acids. Germline-derived CDR1 and CDR2 are MNHEY and SVGEGT. CDR3 DNA sequence: TGTGCCAGCGGGCGGGACGCCCTCCAAGAGACCCAGTACTTC. Translated, it gives CASGRDALQETQYF.

This chain uses TRBV24-1 with TRBJ2-2; D remains unclear. Germline V lookup: CDR1 KGHDR, CDR2 SFDVKD. V was clipped by 1 base and J by 6 bases, with 11 bases between them. The CDR3 extends over 15 amino acids. For the CDR3, the DNA is TGTGCCACCAGTGATTTCTCATATCCGCCCGGGGAGCTGTTTTTT. It yields the protein CATSDFSYPPGELFF.

V gene TRBV13 combines with J gene TRBJ2-1; D is undetermined. Germline V gene sequence: CDR1 PRHDT, CDR2 FYEKMQ (reference sequence). V gave up 2 bases and J gave up 6 bases, with 11 bases separating them. This CDR3 spans 14 amino acids. CDR3 DNA sequence: TGTGCCAGCAGCTTAACGTGGGGAATCAATGAGCAGTTCTTC. Translation gives CASSLTWGINEQFF.

This clonotype has only a few counts. CDR3 bases: TGTGCCAGCAGCTTACAGATAGATGAAAAACTGTTTTTT. Residues: CASSLQIDEKLFF. The rearrangement joins TRBV7-9 to TRBJ1-4; no clear D. CDR1 and CDR2 from the germline V gene are SEHNR and FQNEAQ (reference sequence). The length of the CDR3 is 13 residues. The V end was cut by 2 bases, the J end by 6 bases, with 7 bases between.

In this sample, this clonotype turned up a few times. The chain carries TRBV20-1 and TRBJ2-3; 7 nucleotides match TRBD2. Germline loops: CDR1 DFQATT, CDR2 SNEGSKA (reference sequence). The CDR3 spans 14 residues. V was pared by 5 bases and J by 3 bases, with 8 bases of the junction left unmatched. The CDR3 nucleotides read TGCAGTGCTGGGGACTATCAAGGAACAGATACGCAGTATTTT. It codes for CSAGDYQGTDTQYF.

The CDR3 DNA follows: TGTGCCAGCAGCCAGATCAGGGGAAATTCACCCCTCCACTTT. Translating it yields CASSQIRGNSPLHF. The chain combines TRBV3-1 with TRBJ1-6, with D perhaps TRBD1 (6 bases). The CDR3 length is 14 residues. With 3 bases removed from V and 7 bases from J, the gap between germline ends came to 10 bases. In germline, CDR1 is LGHDT, CDR2 YNNKEL (reference sequence).

This clonotype was seen more than once but under ten times. An end of the junction does not agree with germline; a read error may underlie this. The chain has TRBV7-7 and TRBJ2-5, with D unclear. This CDR3 contains 13 residues. Germline V gene sequence: CDR1 SSHAT, CDR2 FNYEAQ (reference sequence). The CDR3 coding sequence is TGTGCTAGCAGCTCGAACAGCCAAGAGACCCAGTACTTC. Its translation: CASSSNSQETQYF.

This clonotype was detected only a few times. The chain is built from TRBV20-1 and TRBJ2-7, with D tentatively TRBD1 (5 bases). Germline V gene lookup returns CDR1 DFQATT and CDR2 SNEGSKA (reference sequence). Deletions cut 7 bases from V and 7 bases from J, with 23 bases between. CDR3 length: 14 residues. Written as DNA, the CDR3 is TGCAGTGGCCGAAGGGGATGGTCAAGCGAGGAGCAGTACTTC. Translation gives CSGRRGWSSEEQYF.

The chain combines TRBV6-8 with TRBJ2-1, with 11 bases fitting TRBD2. CDR1 is MNHGY and CDR2 is SAAAGT in the germline V gene. The V segment lost 6 bases and the J segment 3 bases; nucleotides outside the gene matches: 4. CDR3 length: 15 amino acids. CDR3 protein: CASRPSGRNYNEQFF. The CDR3 bases are TGTGCCAGCAGGCCTAGCGGGAGGAACTACAATGAGCAGTTCTTC.

This clonotype was picked up a small number of times. The V and J genes are TRBV20-1 and TRBJ2-2, with 8 bases fitting TRBD2. V was clipped by 6 bases and J by 3 bases; unmatched bases: 3. Per the germline V gene, CDR1 is DFQATT and CDR2 is SNEGSKA (reference sequence). The CDR3 spans 13 residues. In nucleotides, the CDR3 is TGCAGTGCCCGGGGGGGGGACACCGGGGAGCTGTTTTTT. Its protein product is CSARGGDTGELFF.

This clonotype was observed a few times. V usage is TRBV9 and J usage is TRBJ2-7; D is unresolved. V shed 0 bases and J shed 2 bases, with 18 bases lying between them. CDR3 length: 17 residues. Germline values: CDR1 SGDLS, CDR2 YYNGEE. The DNA of the CDR3 is TGTGCCAGCAGCGTAGAGCCTGGTGGAGCCCTAGCCTACGAGCAGTACTTC. It encodes CASSVEPGGALAYEQYF.

The chain employs TRBV20-1 and TRBJ2-4, with TRBD2 as a possible D gene (5 bases). Between the trimmed V and J ends, which lost 3 bases and 15 bases, there was a span of 18 bases. The CDR3 contains 12 residues. Germline lookup yields CDR1 DFQATT and CDR2 SNEGSKA (reference sequence). CDR3: CSARSPGSTTYF. The CDR3 DNA sequence: TGCAGTGCTAGGAGCCCGGGATCAACAACGTACTTC.

This clonotype was counted only a few times. The J gene is TRBJ2-1, the V gene TRBV6-1; TRBD2 matches 8 bases. J was trimmed by 4 bases and V by 7 bases; bases with no gene match: 6. From germline, CDR1 is MNHNS and CDR2 SASEGT. There are 14 residues in the CDR3. In DNA form, the CDR3 reads TGTGCCAGCACTGACACTAGCGGATACAATGAGCAGTTCTTC. It is translated as CASTDTSGYNEQFF.

This clonotype occurred a few times. The chain employs TRBV12-3 or TRBV12-4 and TRBJ2-3; D is possibly TRBD1 (6 bases). The CDR3 runs to 16 residues. The V end lost 5 bases, the J end lost 1 base, and 16 bases lay between the germline ends. CDR3 protein: CASSPQGVGGTDTQYF. The CDR3, as DNA: TGTGCCAGCAGTCCACAGGGTGTCGGGGGCACAGATACGCAGTATTTT.

In its sample, this clonotype was seen a few times. V usage is TRBV20-1 and J usage is TRBJ1-1, with 8 bases that match TRBD1. CDR3 length: 15 amino acids. Germline assignment: CDR1 DFQATT and CDR2 SNEGSKA (reference sequence). Trimming cost V 3 bases and J 11 bases; bases outside gene matches: 17. CDR3 sequence: CSASRPDRVGERAFF. DNA for the CDR3: TGCAGTGCTAGCCGTCCGGACAGGGTGGGGGAGAGGGCTTTCTTT.

In this sample, this clonotype turned up a few times. The chain employs TRBV11-2 and TRBJ2-3, with no clear D. Germline V lookup: CDR1 SGHAT, CDR2 FQNNGV. This CDR3 contains 15 residues. Trimming took off 1 base at V and 3 bases at J, with 11 bases between the two ends. For the CDR3, the DNA is TGTGCCAGCAGCTTAGGACCGCTTGAGACAGATACGCAGTATTTT. This gives the protein CASSLGPLETDTQYF.